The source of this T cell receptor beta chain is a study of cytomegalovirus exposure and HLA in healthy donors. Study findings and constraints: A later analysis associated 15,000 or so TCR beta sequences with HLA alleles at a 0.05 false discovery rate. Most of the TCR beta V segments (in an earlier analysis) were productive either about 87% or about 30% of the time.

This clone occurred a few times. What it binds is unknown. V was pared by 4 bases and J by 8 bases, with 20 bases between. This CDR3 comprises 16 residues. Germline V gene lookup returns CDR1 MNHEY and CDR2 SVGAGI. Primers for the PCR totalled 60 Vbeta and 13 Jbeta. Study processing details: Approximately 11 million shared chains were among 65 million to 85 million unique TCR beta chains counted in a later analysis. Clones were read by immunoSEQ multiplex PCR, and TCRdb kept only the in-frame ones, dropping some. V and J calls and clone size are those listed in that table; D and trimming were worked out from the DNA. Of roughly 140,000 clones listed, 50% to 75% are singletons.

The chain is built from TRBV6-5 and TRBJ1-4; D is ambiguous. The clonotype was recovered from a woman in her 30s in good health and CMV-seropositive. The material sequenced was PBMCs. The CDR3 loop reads CASSFSGYGLIEKLFF. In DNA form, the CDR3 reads TGTGCCAGCAGTTTTAGCGGCTATGGACTCATCGAAAAACTGTTTTTT.